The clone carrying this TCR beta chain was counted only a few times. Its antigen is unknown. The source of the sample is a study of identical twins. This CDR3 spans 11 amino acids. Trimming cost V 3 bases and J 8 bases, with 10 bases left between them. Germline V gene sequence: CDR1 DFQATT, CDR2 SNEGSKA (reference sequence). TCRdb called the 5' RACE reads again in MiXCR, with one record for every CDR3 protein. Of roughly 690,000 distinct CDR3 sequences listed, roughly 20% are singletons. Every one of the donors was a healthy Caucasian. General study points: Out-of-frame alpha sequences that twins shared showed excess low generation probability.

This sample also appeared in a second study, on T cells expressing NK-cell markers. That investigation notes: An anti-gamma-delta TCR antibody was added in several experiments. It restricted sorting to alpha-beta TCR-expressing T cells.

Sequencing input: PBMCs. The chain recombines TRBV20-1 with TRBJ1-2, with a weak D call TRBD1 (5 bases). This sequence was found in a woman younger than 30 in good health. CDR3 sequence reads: CSASGARGYTF. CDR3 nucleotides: TGCAGTGCTAGCGGGGCTCGGGGCTACACCTTC.